Listed here are 9 T cell receptor beta chains from one sample, sequenced in a study of identifying expanded T cells in peripheral blood. The table came from immunoSEQ multiplex PCR; TCRdb's copy has only in-frame clones and leaves some out. This table has tens of thousands of clones, about 88% appearing once. Sequenced: blood. All receptors come from a person aged 18 to 70 in good health.

This chain connects TRBV18 to TRBJ2-1; D might be TRBD1 (5 bases). Germline V CDR1 and CDR2: KGHSH, LQKENI. The CDR3 runs to 15 residues. V gave up 3 bases and J gave up 0 bases, with 9 bases separating them. Here the CDR3 reads CASSPRQYSYNEQFF. The CDR3 nucleotides read TGTGCCAGCTCACCTCGACAGTACTCCTACAATGAGCAGTTCTTC.

This chain joins TRBV9 and TRBJ1-6, with 10 nucleotides matching TRBD1. This CDR3 has 15 residues. The germline CDR1 and CDR2 sequences are SGDLS and YYNGEE. Trimming took 2 bases from V and 10 from J; bases not matched to a gene: 6. The CDR3 region has the DNA TGTGCCAGCAGCGTTTACGGGACAGGGGCCTCACCCCTCCACTTT. Encoded protein: CASSVYGTGASPLHF.

The V gene is TRBV7-9, the J gene TRBJ2-1, with 7 positions matching TRBD1. The CDR3 consists of 12 residues. Germline assignment: CDR1 SEHNR and CDR2 FQNEAQ (reference sequence). V shed 4 bases, J shed 10 bases, and the junction held 4 bases outside the gene matches. Here the CDR3 reads CASSSQGMEQFF. The CDR3 region has the DNA TGTGCCAGCAGCTCACAGGGGATGGAGCAGTTCTTC.

This clone was picked up one time. The chain uses TRBV5-1 and TRBJ1-2; no firm D call. In germline, CDR1 is SGHRS, CDR2 YFSETQ. The V gene lost 0 bases and the J gene lost 2 bases, with 14 bases spanning the gap. CDR3 length equals 16 residues. CDR3 in DNA: TGCGCCAGCAGCTTGGGAGGAACCATCGTCAACTATGGCTACACCTTC. Translating it yields CASSLGGTIVNYGYTF.

This clone was recorded once. The rearrangement uses TRBV4-3 and TRBJ2-3; 7 nucleotides line up with TRBD2. In germline, CDR1 is LGHNA, CDR2 YSLEER. J was trimmed by 0 bases and V by 0 bases; bases with no gene match: 18. CDR3 length: 21 amino acids. The CDR3 DNA is TGCGCCAGCAGCCAAGATCTCGGGTCGGGGGGTGTAACCTTTAGCACAGATACGCAGTATTTT. This codes for CASSQDLGSGGVTFSTDTQYF.

The J gene is TRBJ2-2, the V gene TRBV18; D ambiguous. Germline loops: CDR1 KGHSH, CDR2 LQKENI. The V gene lost 0 bases and the J gene lost 0 bases, with 8 bases spanning the gap. CDR3 length equals 16 residues. The CDR3 sequence: CASSPPFQSNTGELFF. The CDR3 DNA sequence: TGTGCCAGCTCACCACCGTTTCAGTCGAACACCGGGGAGCTGTTTTTT. Combining the CDR3 with reference TRBV18 and TRBJ2-2 gives the whole variable domain NAGVMQNPRHLVRRRGQEARLRCSPMKGHSHVYWYRQLPEEGLKFMVYLQKENIIDESGMPKERFSAEFPKEGPSILRIQQVVRGDSAAYFCASSPPFQSNTGELFFGEGSRLTVL.

Written as DNA, the CDR3 is TGTGCCATCAGTGAGTCGCAAGGGGGCGAGGCTTTCTTT. The encoded protein is CAISESQGGEAFF. The genes are TRBV10-3 and TRBJ1-1; TRBD1 agrees at 7 bases. Germline CDR1 reads ENHRY; CDR2 reads SYGVKD. The CDR3 is 13 amino acids. V lost 0 bases and J lost 11; bases outside the gene matches: 6.

The gene calls are TRBV4-3 and TRBJ1-2; no clear D. This CDR3 has 15 amino acids. From germline, CDR1 is LGHNA and CDR2 YSLEER. V dropped 4 bases and J dropped 2 bases, with 14 bases sitting between them. The CDR3 nucleotides are TGCGCCAGCAGCCCTGTCCGGCACATCAACTATGGCTACACCTTC. It yields the protein CASSPVRHINYGYTF.

The chain combines TRBV7-9 with TRBJ2-2; D remains unclear. Germline V CDR1 and CDR2: SEHNR, FQNEAQ (reference sequence). The CDR3 has 15 residues. V was pared by 1 base and J by 4 bases, with 10 bases between. This CDR3 is CASSLVKAFTGELFF. The DNA of the CDR3 is TGTGCCAGCAGCTTAGTTAAGGCCTTCACCGGGGAGCTGTTTTTT.